The 31 T cell receptor beta chains below all came from one sample that was sequenced in a study of CD8 T cells in ankylosing spondylitis. Findings and limits, study-wide: What seemed typical of ankylosing spondylitis blood was a TCR beta motif built from about 8 highly homologous variants.

TCRdb itself ran the 5' RACE reads through MiXCR, one entry per CDR3 protein. The repertoire holds about 330,000 distinct CDR3 sequences, with under 8.5% as singletons. Antigens of these TCRs are unknown. Input material: blood, either unsorted or a sorted T cell fraction (not recorded which). Source of these receptors: a male donor with ankylosing spondylitis.

This clonotype appeared many times. CDR3 protein: CASSLRLAGGLRDTQYF. The CDR3 nucleotides are TGCGCCAGCAGCCTTCGACTAGCGGGAGGCCTGAGAGATACGCAGTATTTT. This sequence joins TRBV5-1 and TRBJ2-3; 13 nucleotides align to TRBD2. The CDR3 has 17 residues. CDR1 is SGHRS and CDR2 is YFSETQ in the germline V gene. Trimming at V came to 4 bases and at J to 5 bases, leaving 10 bases not matched to a gene.

The chain recombines TRBV20-1 with TRBJ2-3; 7 bases align to TRBD2. Trimming removed 3 bases from V and 9 bases from J; junction bases left unmatched: 6. CDR1 is DFQATT, CDR2 SNEGSKA, per germline (reference sequence). This CDR3 has 12 residues. In nucleotides, the CDR3 is TGCAGTGCTAGCGCCTCTAGCGGAACGCAGTATTTT. This translates into CSASASSGTQYF.

This clonotype was recorded a few times. The chain links TRBV6-2 or TRBV6-3 to TRBJ1-2; 12 nucleotides line up with TRBD1. Trimming at V came to 0 bases and at J to 4 bases, leaving 3 bases not matched to a gene. This CDR3 has 16 residues. CDR1 is MNHEY, CDR2 SVGEGT, per germline. CDR3 in amino acids: CASSYSGTGGFYGYTF. CDR3 bases: TGTGCCAGCAGTTACTCCGGGACAGGGGGCTTCTATGGCTACACCTTC.

This clonotype was recorded at least ten times. The chain uses TRBV5-1 and TRBJ2-1, with D perhaps TRBD2 (5 bases). Germline V gives CDR1 SGHRS, CDR2 YFSETQ. V lost 0 bases to trimming and J lost 1 base, with 11 bases between them. The CDR3 is made up of 16 amino acids. This chain's CDR3 is CASSLELVKSYNEQFF. The CDR3 nucleotides are TGCGCCAGCAGCTTGGAACTAGTTAAATCCTACAATGAGCAGTTCTTC.

The chain combines TRBV19 with TRBJ2-1; the match to TRBD2 covers 11 bases. Germline trimming cut 5 bases from V and 7 bases from J; bases unmatched to any gene: 7. Germline CDR1 is LNHDA and CDR2 is SQIVND (reference sequence). The CDR3 extends over 15 amino acids. Here the CDR3 DNA reads TGTGCCAGTAGTTCGACTAGCGGGGAGTCAAATGAGCAGTTCTTC. Protein product: CASSSTSGESNEQFF.

This clonotype appeared many times. The rearrangement joins TRBV20-1 to TRBJ1-1; no firm D call. There are 12 residues in the CDR3. Per the germline V gene, CDR1 is DFQATT and CDR2 is SNEGSKA (reference sequence). Trimming took off 3 bases at V and 4 bases at J, with 9 bases between the two ends. CDR3 residues: CSARSGSTEAFF. In nucleotides, the CDR3 is TGCAGTGCTAGGTCGGGAAGCACTGAAGCTTTCTTT.

The chain uses TRBV5-1 and TRBJ1-1, with D unresolved. Germline CDR1 SGHRS, CDR2 YFSETQ. V was cut by 7 bases and J by 4 bases, with 20 bases left in between. The CDR3 length is 15 residues. In nucleotides, the CDR3 is TGCGCCAGCCAAATGGAAACGTTCCGGGGCACTGAAGCTTTCTTT. Residues: CASQMETFRGTEAFF. Combining the CDR3 with reference TRBV5-1 and TRBJ1-1 gives the whole variable domain KAGVTQTPRYLIKTRGQQVTLSCSPISGHRSVSWYQQTPGQGLQFLFEYFSETQRNKGNFPGRFSGRQFSNSRSEMNVSTLELGDSALYLCASQMETFRGTEAFFGQGTRLTVV.

This clonotype was picked up many times. The CDR3 loop is CASSIDTRANYGYTF. The CDR3 nucleotides read TGTGCCAGCAGCATAGATACTAGAGCTAACTATGGCTACACCTTC. The J gene is TRBJ1-2, the V gene TRBV12-3 or TRBV12-4; D gene uncertain. The CDR3 covers 15 residues. Trimming shortened V by 6 bases and J by 0 bases, and 14 bases separated the two germline ends.

This clonotype appeared a few times. The gene calls are TRBV2 and TRBJ2-7, with 11 positions matching TRBD2. The germline gives CDR1 SNHLY, CDR2 FYNNEI. Unmatched junction bases numbered 1, after V lost 9 bases and J lost 0 bases. The CDR3 has 13 amino acids. This CDR3 is CARTSGSSYEQYF. CDR3 DNA: TGTGCCAGAACTAGCGGGAGCTCCTACGAGCAGTACTTC.

To note about this clonotype: No conserved phenylalanine or tryptophan is present at the end of the CDR3, so a read error is the likely explanation. The chain joins TRBV7-3 to TRBJ2-1; 7 nucleotides align to TRBD2. Trimming removed 3 bases from V and 9 bases from J; junction bases left unmatched: 5. The CDR3 runs 13 residues. Germline V gene sequence: CDR1 SGHTA, CDR2 FQGTGA. The CDR3 region has the DNA TGTGCCAGCAGCTTCGGCGGGAGAGGTGAGCAGTTCTTA. As protein: CASSFGGRGEQFL.

In this sample, this clonotype turned up a few times. The chain has TRBV5-1 and TRBJ2-7, with 7 positions matching TRBD2. V shed 0 bases, J shed 6 bases, and the junction held 6 bases outside the gene matches. The CDR3 sequence is 14 residues long. Germline V lookup: CDR1 SGHRS, CDR2 YFSETQ. Written as DNA, the CDR3 is TGCGCCAGCAGCTTGGCCTCGGAGCGGGGCGAGCAGTACTTC. This translates into CASSLASERGEQYF.

As concerns this clonotype: One junction end does not reproduce the germline sequence, and a read error may be involved. This chain joins TRBV5-1 and TRBJ1-1; D gene ambiguous. Germline CDR1 is SGHRS and CDR2 is YFSETQ. This CDR3 has 15 residues. The CDR3 sequence is CASSLTSHTNAEAFF. In DNA, the CDR3 is TGCGCCAGCAGCTTGACCTCCCACACGAACGCTGAAGCTTTCTTT.

A word on this clonotype: One junction end disagrees with the germline gene, perhaps due to a read error. The rearrangement joins TRBV12-3 or TRBV12-4 to TRBJ2-2; TRBD2 agrees at 8 bases. The CDR3 is made up of 17 amino acids. In DNA, the CDR3 is TGTACCAGCAGTCTCGGGGGGGATCTGGGGAACACCGGGGAGCTGTTTTTT. This sequence encodes CTSSLGGDLGNTGELFF.

J is TRBJ2-1 and V is TRBV6-1; no clear D. Trimming left V 7 bases short and J 7 bases short, with 14 bases between. Germline V CDR1 and CDR2: MNHNS, SASEGT. The CDR3 covers 13 residues. The CDR3 DNA follows: TGTGCCAGCATGAGGCAGCCACCTAATGAGCAGTTCTTC. Translating gives CASMRQPPNEQFF.

The chain joins TRBV18 to TRBJ2-1; the D call may be TRBD1 or TRBD2 (5 bases each). V dropped 2 bases and J dropped 6 bases, with 20 bases sitting between them. The CDR3 loop spans 17 amino acids. Per germline, CDR1 KGHSH and CDR2 LQKENI. The CDR3 DNA sequence: TGTGCCAGCTCACCAAAAACGGGACCGCCTAATGGCAATGAGCAGTTCTTC. Translation gives CASSPKTGPPNGNEQFF.

The table lists this clonotype with a few counts. The chain uses TRBV5-1 and TRBJ2-2; TRBD2 aligns across 13 bases. This CDR3 comprises 17 residues. The germline V gene encodes CDR1 SGHRS and CDR2 YFSETQ. Losses at the gene ends were 0 bases for V and 3 bases for J; bases not matched to a gene: 2. The CDR3 DNA is TGCGCCAGCAGCTTGGGGACTAGCGGGAGTCACACCGGGGAGCTGTTTTTT. It encodes CASSLGTSGSHTGELFF.

The chain joins TRBV5-1 to TRBJ2-7; TRBD1 agrees at 8 bases. Trimming cost V 4 bases and J 0 bases; bases outside gene matches: 6. CDR1 is SGHRS, CDR2 YFSETQ, per germline. There are 15 residues in the CDR3. The CDR3 DNA reads TGCGCCAGCAGCGCCAGGGGGCGAAACTCCTACGAGCAGTACTTC. Translating it yields CASSARGRNSYEQYF.

The gene calls are TRBV15 and TRBJ2-1, with TRBD2 matching 10 bases. V lost 7 bases and J lost 5; bases outside the gene matches: 8. CDR3 length: 15 amino acids. Looked up from germline, CDR1 is LNHNV and CDR2 is YYDKDF (reference sequence). CDR3: CATTLSGRSNNEQFF. The CDR3 DNA follows: TGTGCCACCACCCTTAGCGGGAGGTCTAACAATGAGCAGTTCTTC.

The chain combines TRBV7-9 with TRBJ1-6; a weak D match, TRBD1 (6 bases). V was pared by 1 base and J by 3 bases, with 10 bases between. Germline CDR1 reads SEHNR; CDR2 reads FQNEAQ (reference sequence). This CDR3 spans 16 amino acids. In DNA, the CDR3 is TGTGCCAGCAGCTTAGAAGGACAGAGCTATAATTCACCCCTCCACTTT. This sequence encodes CASSLEGQSYNSPLHF.

This clonotype was found many times. This rearrangement joins TRBV5-1 to TRBJ2-3; perhaps TRBD1 as D (5 bases). CDR3 length equals 16 residues. V was cut by 0 bases and J by 0 bases, with 11 bases left in between. Per the germline V gene, CDR1 is SGHRS and CDR2 is YFSETQ. The CDR3 DNA reads TGCGCCAGCAGCTTGGTCGACAGTAGTAGCACAGATACGCAGTATTTT. Its translation is CASSLVDSSSTDTQYF.

This clonotype was seen a handful of times. CDR3 loop: CASSVAASGSTDTQYF. CDR3 DNA: TGTGCCAGCAGCGTAGCGGCTAGCGGGAGTACAGATACGCAGTATTTT. The chain has TRBV9 and TRBJ2-3; 10 bases agree with TRBD2. V trimming: 0 bases; J trimming: 3 bases; junction bases outside the gene matches: 4. Germline V gene lookup returns CDR1 SGDLS and CDR2 YYNGEE. This CDR3 has 16 residues.

This clonotype was picked up a small number of times. The V call is TRBV12-3 or TRBV12-4, the J call TRBJ2-1; D may be TRBD1 or TRBD2 (5 bases each). This CDR3 contains 15 residues. Trimming stripped 3 bases from V and 3 bases from J, with 12 bases between. CDR3 in DNA: TGTGCCAGCAGTTTGGGACCCAAAGTCTACAATGAGCAGTTCTTC. Protein product: CASSLGPKVYNEQFF.

This clonotype was seen only a few times. The chain links TRBV6-1 to TRBJ2-3, with 9 bases that match TRBD2. The CDR3 has 14 amino acids. CDR1 MNHNS and CDR2 SASEGT come from the germline V gene. V was clipped by 5 bases and J by 6 bases; unmatched bases: 6. The CDR3 sequence is CASSNSGRGDTQYF. CDR3 DNA sequence: TGTGCCAGCAGTAATAGCGGGAGAGGGGATACGCAGTATTTT.

V usage is TRBV15 and J usage is TRBJ2-1; a weak D match, TRBD2 (6 bases). From germline, CDR1 is LNHNV and CDR2 YYDKDF (reference sequence). The CDR3 has 21 amino acids. V lost 0 bases and J lost 10, with 34 bases in between. The DNA for the CDR3 is TGTGCCACCAGCAGAGATCGGAGTTTCGGGGGACCCGTCGGCCCATGGCACGAGCAGTTCTTC. This codes for CATSRDRSFGGPVGPWHEQFF.

This clonotype was observed at least ten times. The CDR3 sequence is CASSPAGTSVYNEQFF. The CDR3 region has the DNA TGCGCCAGCAGCCCCGCTGGGACTAGCGTATACAATGAGCAGTTCTTC. The chain uses TRBV5-1 and TRBJ2-1; 10 nucleotides match TRBD2. The J segment lost 4 bases and the V segment lost 4 bases, leaving 8 bases of the junction unmatched. The germline gives CDR1 SGHRS, CDR2 YFSETQ. This CDR3 has 16 residues.

This clonotype was counted between two and nine times. The gene calls are TRBV4-3 and TRBJ2-1, with a weak D call TRBD2 (5 bases). Trimming cost V 4 bases and J 10 bases, with 14 bases left between them. Per the germline V gene, CDR1 is LGHNA and CDR2 is YSLEER. The CDR3 consists of 13 residues. This CDR3 is CASSPTRTGEQFF. CDR3 nucleotide sequence: TGCGCCAGCAGCCCAACTAGGACGGGGGAGCAGTTCTTC.

The V gene is TRBV20-1, the J gene TRBJ1-5, with D unclear. The length of the CDR3 is 12 residues. CDR1 DFQATT and CDR2 SNEGSKA come from the germline V gene (reference sequence). Trimming stripped 5 bases from V and 0 bases from J, with 5 bases between. The CDR3 DNA reads TGCAGTGCTCAAGATAGCAATCAGCCCCAGCATTTT. As protein: CSAQDSNQPQHF.

This clonotype showed up just a few times. The chain recombines TRBV5-1 with TRBJ2-7; D is undetermined. Trimming pared 2 bases from V and 0 bases from J, leaving 9 bases between. Germline V lookup: CDR1 SGHRS, CDR2 YFSETQ. This CDR3 region has 14 residues. In DNA form, the CDR3 reads TGCGCCAGCAGCTTCGATCGGGCCTCCTACGAGCAGTACTTC. Encoded protein: CASSFDRASYEQYF.

This clonotype showed up many times. V usage is TRBV6-5 and J usage is TRBJ2-3; TRBD2 agrees at 10 bases. Germline values: CDR1 MNHEY, CDR2 SVGAGI. This CDR3 region has 15 residues. Trimming cost V 6 bases and J 0 bases; bases outside gene matches: 3. CDR3 protein: CASRLLAGSTDTQYF. CDR3 nucleotide sequence: TGTGCCAGCAGGTTACTAGCGGGAAGCACAGATACGCAGTATTTT.

This clonotype has just a few counts. This chain joins TRBV12-3 or TRBV12-4 and TRBJ2-2; no definite D call. V was trimmed by 4 bases and J by 5 bases, leaving 5 bases between them. This CDR3 spans 12 amino acids. The CDR3: CASSWVTGELFF. The CDR3 DNA reads TGTGCCAGCAGTTGGGTAACCGGGGAGCTGTTTTTT.

CDR3 sequence (DNA): TGTGCCAGCACCAAACAGGGGGCATTTGAGACCCAGTACTTC. Translated: CASTKQGAFETQYF. The chain carries TRBV6-1 and TRBJ2-5; 9 nucleotides agree with TRBD1. The CDR3 spans 14 residues. Germline V CDR1 and CDR2: MNHNS, SASEGT. V lost 7 bases, J lost 5 bases, and 8 bases stayed unmatched.